This TCR beta chain was sequenced during a study of control samples from healthy donors and cancer patients. The protocol was immunoSEQ multiplex PCR, while the TCRdb copy is restricted to in-frame clones and leaves out a portion. This table holds about 160,000 clones, about 90% found once. Trimming removed 5 bases from V and 4 bases from J, with 18 bases in between. The CDR3 spans 17 residues. The germline CDR1 and CDR2 sequences are MNHEY and SMNVEV (reference sequence). Sequenced sample: blood. This TCR came from a young man in good health. This sequence joins TRBV27 and TRBJ2-6; D possibly corresponds to TRBD2 (6 bases). This chain's CDR3 is CASSRLAGGSGANVLTF. CDR3 nucleotides: TGTGCCAGCAGTCGGCTAGCCGGGGGAAGCGGGGCCAACGTCCTGACTTTC.